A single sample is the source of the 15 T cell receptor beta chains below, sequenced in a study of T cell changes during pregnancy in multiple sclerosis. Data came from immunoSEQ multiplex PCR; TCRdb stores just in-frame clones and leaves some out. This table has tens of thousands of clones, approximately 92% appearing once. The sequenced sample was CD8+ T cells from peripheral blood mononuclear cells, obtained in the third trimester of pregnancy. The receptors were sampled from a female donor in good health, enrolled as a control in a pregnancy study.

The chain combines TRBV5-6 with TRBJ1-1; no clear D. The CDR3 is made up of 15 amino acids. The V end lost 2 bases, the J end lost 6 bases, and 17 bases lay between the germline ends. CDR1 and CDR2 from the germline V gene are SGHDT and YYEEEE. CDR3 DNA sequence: TGTGCCAGCAGCTTTGGCGGGTTGGTCTTATCTGAAGCTTTCTTT. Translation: CASSFGGLVLSEAFF.

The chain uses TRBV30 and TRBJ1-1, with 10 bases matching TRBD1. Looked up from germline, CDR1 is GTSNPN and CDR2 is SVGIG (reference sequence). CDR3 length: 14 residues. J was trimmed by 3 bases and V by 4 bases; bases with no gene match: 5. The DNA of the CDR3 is TGTGCCTGGAATGGACAGGGGGACGACACTGAAGCTTTCTTT. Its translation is CAWNGQGDDTEAFF. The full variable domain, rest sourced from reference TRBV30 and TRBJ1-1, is SQTIHQWPATLVQPVGSPLSLECTVEGTSNPNLYWYRQAAGRGLQLLFYSVGIGQISSEVPQNLSASRPQDRQFILSSKKLLLSDSGFYLCAWNGQGDDTEAFFGQGTRLTVV.

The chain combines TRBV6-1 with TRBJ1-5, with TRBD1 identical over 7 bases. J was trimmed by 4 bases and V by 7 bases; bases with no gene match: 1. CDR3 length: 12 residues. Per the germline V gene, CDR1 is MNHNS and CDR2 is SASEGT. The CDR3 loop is CASIQGNQPQHF. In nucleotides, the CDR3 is TGTGCCAGCATACAGGGGAATCAGCCCCAGCATTTT.

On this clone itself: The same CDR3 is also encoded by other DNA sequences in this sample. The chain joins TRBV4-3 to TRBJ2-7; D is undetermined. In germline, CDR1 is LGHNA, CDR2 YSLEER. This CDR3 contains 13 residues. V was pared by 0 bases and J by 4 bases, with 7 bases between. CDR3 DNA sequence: TGCGCCAGCAGCCAAGATGTCGGGTACGAGCAGTACTTC. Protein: CASSQDVGYEQYF.

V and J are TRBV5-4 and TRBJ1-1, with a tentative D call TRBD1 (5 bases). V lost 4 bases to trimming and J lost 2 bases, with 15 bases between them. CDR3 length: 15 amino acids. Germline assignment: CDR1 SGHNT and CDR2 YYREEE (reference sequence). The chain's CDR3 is CASSLWGGDNTEAFF. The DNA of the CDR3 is TGTGCCAGCAGCCTGTGGGGGGGGGATAACACTGAAGCTTTCTTT.

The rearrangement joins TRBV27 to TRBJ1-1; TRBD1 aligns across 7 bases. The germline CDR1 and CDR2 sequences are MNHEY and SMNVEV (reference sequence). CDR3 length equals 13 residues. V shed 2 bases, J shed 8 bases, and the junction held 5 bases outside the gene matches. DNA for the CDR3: TGTGCCAGCAGTTTACCCGGGACAGCAGAAGCTTTCTTT. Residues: CASSLPGTAEAFF.

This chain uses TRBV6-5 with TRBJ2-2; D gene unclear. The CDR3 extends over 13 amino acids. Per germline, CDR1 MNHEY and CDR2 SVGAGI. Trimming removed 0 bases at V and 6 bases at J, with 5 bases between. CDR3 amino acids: CASSYSLPGELFF. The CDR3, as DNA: TGTGCCAGCAGTTACTCCCTTCCCGGGGAGCTGTTTTTT.

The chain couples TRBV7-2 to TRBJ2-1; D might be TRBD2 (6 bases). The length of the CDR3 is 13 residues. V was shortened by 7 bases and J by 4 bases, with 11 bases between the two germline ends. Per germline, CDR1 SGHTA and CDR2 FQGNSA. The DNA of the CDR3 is TGTGCCAGCACCCTTGGGGGGTACAATGAGCAGTTCTTC. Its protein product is CASTLGGYNEQFF.

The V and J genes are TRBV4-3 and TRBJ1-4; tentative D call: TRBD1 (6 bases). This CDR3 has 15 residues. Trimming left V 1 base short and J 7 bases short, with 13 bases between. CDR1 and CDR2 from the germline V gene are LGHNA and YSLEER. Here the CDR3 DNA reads TGCGCCAGCAGCCAAGGAGGAACAGGGACTGAAAAACTGTTTTTT. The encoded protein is CASSQGGTGTEKLFF.

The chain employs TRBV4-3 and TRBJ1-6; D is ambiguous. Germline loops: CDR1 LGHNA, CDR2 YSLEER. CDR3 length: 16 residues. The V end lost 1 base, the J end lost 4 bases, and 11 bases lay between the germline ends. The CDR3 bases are TGCGCCAGCAGCCAAGGGAGCGGAATGTATAATTCACCCCTCCACTTT. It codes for CASSQGSGMYNSPLHF.

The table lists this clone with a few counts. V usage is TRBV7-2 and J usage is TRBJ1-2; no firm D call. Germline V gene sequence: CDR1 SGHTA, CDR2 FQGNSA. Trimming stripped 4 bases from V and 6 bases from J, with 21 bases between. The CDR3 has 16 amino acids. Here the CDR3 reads CASSSTPPEVQNGYTF. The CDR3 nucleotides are TGTGCCAGCAGCTCCACACCCCCGGAGGTTCAGAATGGCTACACCTTC.

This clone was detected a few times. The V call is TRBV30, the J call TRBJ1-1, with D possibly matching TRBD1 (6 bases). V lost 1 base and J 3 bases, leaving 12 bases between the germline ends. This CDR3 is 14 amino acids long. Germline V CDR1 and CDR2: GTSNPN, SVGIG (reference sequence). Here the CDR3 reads CAWSGGRGYTEAFF. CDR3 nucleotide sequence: TGTGCCTGGAGTGGGGGCAGGGGCTACACTGAAGCTTTCTTT.

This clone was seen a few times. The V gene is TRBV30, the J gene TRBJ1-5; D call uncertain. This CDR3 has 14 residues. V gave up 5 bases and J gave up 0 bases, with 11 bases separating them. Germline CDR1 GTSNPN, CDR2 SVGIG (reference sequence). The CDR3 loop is CAWQTDNSNQPQHF. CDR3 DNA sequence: TGTGCCTGGCAAACCGACAATAGCAATCAGCCCCAGCATTTT.

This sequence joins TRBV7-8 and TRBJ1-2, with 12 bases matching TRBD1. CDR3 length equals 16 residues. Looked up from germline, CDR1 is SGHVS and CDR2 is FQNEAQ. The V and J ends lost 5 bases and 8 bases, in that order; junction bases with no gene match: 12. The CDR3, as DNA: TGTGCCAGCAGCCCAAGCTGGGGACAGGGGGCCTGGGGCTACACCTTC. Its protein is CASSPSWGQGAWGYTF.

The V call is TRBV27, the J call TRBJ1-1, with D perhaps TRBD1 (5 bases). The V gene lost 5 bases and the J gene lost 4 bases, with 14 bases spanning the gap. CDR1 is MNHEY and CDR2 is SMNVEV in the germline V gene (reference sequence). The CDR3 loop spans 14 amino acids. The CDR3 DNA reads TGTGCCAGCAGTCCCCAGGGAGGTAGCACTGAAGCTTTCTTT. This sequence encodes CASSPQGGSTEAFF.